Below are 22 T cell receptor beta chains sequenced from a single sample in a study of T cells after yellow fever vaccination. TCRdb redid the calling of the 5' RACE reads with MiXCR, one entry per CDR3 protein. The sample shows hundreds of thousands of distinct CDR3 sequences, approximately 3.9% of them seen only once. The sample consisted of PBMCs, taken on the day of the yellow fever booster vaccination. The receptors here all came from a man aged 18 to 30 who received the YFV17D yellow fever vaccine.

The table lists this clonotype with many counts. V gene TRBV4-2 combines with J gene TRBJ1-2; D is unclear. Germline loops: CDR1 LGHNA, CDR2 YNFKEQ. The V end lost 0 bases, the J end lost 8 bases, and 16 bases lay between the germline ends. The CDR3 has 15 amino acids. The CDR3 loop reads CASSQDRVGIGGYTF. Here the CDR3 DNA reads TGTGCCAGCAGCCAAGATCGCGTAGGAATAGGGGGCTACACCTTC.

This clonotype has at least ten counts. The chain is built from TRBV5-4 and TRBJ2-7, with D maybe TRBD1 (6 bases). This CDR3 spans 14 amino acids. V lost 0 bases and J 6 bases, leaving 13 bases between the germline ends. The germline V gene has CDR1 SGHNT and CDR2 YYREEE (reference sequence). The CDR3 sequence is CASSLDARGGEQYF. CDR3 DNA: TGTGCCAGCAGCTTGGACGCTCGAGGGGGCGAGCAGTACTTC.

This clonotype was seen repeatedly, ten times or more. This chain joins TRBV5-1 and TRBJ2-2; D remains ambiguous. This CDR3 spans 14 amino acids. Germline V gene lookup returns CDR1 SGHRS and CDR2 YFSETQ. V dropped 0 bases and J dropped 5 bases, with 8 bases sitting between them. This chain's CDR3 is CASSLAGRTGELFF. The CDR3 DNA follows: TGCGCCAGCAGCTTGGCCGGCCGGACCGGGGAGCTGTTTTTT.

The genes are TRBV11-3 and TRBJ2-1; D may be TRBD1 (6 bases). CDR3 length: 13 amino acids. V was pared by 4 bases and J by 6 bases, with 10 bases between. Germline-derived CDR1 and CDR2 are SGHNT and YENEEA. The CDR3 DNA follows: TGTGCCAGCAGCTCCCACAGGGTCAATGAGCAGTTCTTC. Translated: CASSSHRVNEQFF.

A few counts support this clonotype. V usage is TRBV20-1 and J usage is TRBJ1-6, with TRBD1 matching over 7 bases. CDR1 DFQATT and CDR2 SNEGSKA come from the germline V gene (reference sequence). J lost 0 bases, V lost 5 bases, and 7 bases had no gene match. The CDR3 consists of 16 residues. In DNA form, the CDR3 reads TGCAGTGCTGCTACAGGGGAAAGCTCCTATAATTCACCCCTCCACTTT. It specifies CSAATGESSYNSPLHF.

This clonotype came up many times. The V and J genes are TRBV5-1 and TRBJ1-1; D gene unclear. CDR1 is SGHRS, CDR2 YFSETQ, per germline. Trimming took off 4 bases at V and 5 bases at J, with 12 bases between the two ends. This CDR3 has 13 amino acids. The CDR3, as DNA: TGCGCCAGCAGCCTGGCGATAGAAACTGAAGCTTTCTTT. Amino acids: CASSLAIETEAFF.

This clonotype occurred a few times. This chain uses TRBV5-5 with TRBJ1-5, with 7 bases that match TRBD1. V lost 2 bases to trimming and J lost 5 bases; unmatched junction nucleotides: 7. CDR3 length: 15 amino acids. Germline CDR1 reads SGHKS; CDR2 reads YYEKEE (reference sequence). The CDR3 DNA reads TGTGCCAGCAGCTTCCGAGGGGGCAGCGATCAGCCCCAGCATTTT. This codes for CASSFRGGSDQPQHF.

The chain uses TRBV9 and TRBJ1-1; D not resolved. Germline assignment: CDR1 SGDLS and CDR2 YYNGEE. This CDR3 region has 15 residues. The V and J ends lost 0 bases and 3 bases respectively, with 12 bases between them. The CDR3 sequence: CASSVGHSGDTEAFF. The CDR3 DNA is TGTGCCAGCAGCGTAGGTCACTCTGGAGACACTGAAGCTTTCTTT.

This clonotype has only a few counts. V gene TRBV20-1 combines with J gene TRBJ2-5; D perhaps matches TRBD2 (5 bases). In germline, CDR1 is DFQATT, CDR2 SNEGSKA (reference sequence). V dropped 5 bases and J dropped 2 bases, with 9 bases sitting between them. The CDR3 contains 12 residues. CDR3 bases: TGCAGTGCTTCCCGGGAACAAGAGACCCAGTACTTC. Protein sequence: CSASREQETQYF.

This clonotype was counted ten times or more. V is TRBV7-2 and J is TRBJ2-7; D is unresolved. V was shortened by 4 bases and J by 0 bases, with 13 bases between the two germline ends. The CDR3 is 15 amino acids. From germline, CDR1 is SGHTA and CDR2 FQGNSA. CDR3 sequence (DNA): TGTGCCAGCAGCTCCACGACGGAGAACTCCTACGAGCAGTACTTC. Protein sequence: CASSSTTENSYEQYF.

This clonotype came up a few times. The chain couples TRBV6-5 to TRBJ1-3; no reliable D call. The CDR3 is 17 amino acids. CDR1 is MNHEY, CDR2 SVGAGI, per germline. Trimming shortened V by 2 bases and J by 0 bases, and 14 bases separated the two germline ends. CDR3 sequence: CASSYTSMSISGNTIYF. CDR3 DNA sequence: TGTGCCAGCAGTTACACCAGTATGTCGATCTCTGGAAACACCATATATTTT.

The table lists this clonotype with a few counts. V gene TRBV7-6 combines with J gene TRBJ2-1; TRBD1 might be the D (6 bases). CDR3 length: 16 amino acids. Trimming shortened V by 2 bases and J by 5 bases, and 16 bases separated the two germline ends. The V gene's germline CDR1 is SGHVS and CDR2 FNYEAQ. The CDR3 region has the DNA TGTGCCAGCAGCTTAAATCGCCCAGGGGCGGACAATGAGCAGTTCTTC. It is translated as CASSLNRPGADNEQFF.

This clonotype came up many times. The chain couples TRBV4-1 to TRBJ2-4; 8 bases map to TRBD2. With 0 bases clipped from V and 6 bases from J, the junction kept 4 bases outside the gene matches. CDR1 and CDR2 (germline): MGHRA, YSYEKL. The CDR3 has 15 amino acids. This CDR3 reads CASSQDGGDGNIQYF. The CDR3, as DNA: TGCGCCAGCAGCCAAGACGGGGGGGACGGAAACATTCAGTACTTC.

The sample holds many counts of this clonotype. The chain recombines TRBV7-6 with TRBJ2-3; D might be TRBD1 or TRBD2, each matching 5 bases. V shed 5 bases and J shed 6 bases, with 12 bases lying between them. The CDR3 consists of 13 residues. Germline-derived CDR1 and CDR2 are SGHVS and FNYEAQ. CDR3 loop: CASSGDGADTQYF. The CDR3 DNA reads TGTGCCAGCAGCGGGGACGGGGCGGATACGCAGTATTTT.

This clonotype was counted at least ten times. This chain uses TRBV4-3 with TRBJ2-6; D is uncertain. The CDR3 is made up of 15 amino acids. In germline, CDR1 is LGHNA, CDR2 YSLEER. V was clipped by 4 bases and J by 0 bases, with 7 bases between them. CDR3 region: CASSPVGSGANVLTF. The CDR3 bases are TGCGCCAGCAGCCCCGTGGGCTCTGGGGCCAACGTCCTGACTTTC.

The chain has TRBV6-5 and TRBJ1-2; 10 nucleotides align to TRBD1. This CDR3 region has 15 residues. The germline CDR1 and CDR2 sequences are MNHEY and SVGAGI. The trim removed 6 bases at V and 1 base at J, leaving 5 bases unmatched. The CDR3, as DNA: TGTGCCAGCAGCCGGGACAGGGGCGTTAACTATGGCTACACCTTC. This encodes CASSRDRGVNYGYTF.

This rearrangement joins TRBV6-1 to TRBJ2-7, with TRBD2 matching 7 bases. The germline gives CDR1 MNHNS, CDR2 SASEGT. The CDR3 spans 15 residues. V shed 6 bases and J 4 bases; nucleotides not matched to a gene: 12. This CDR3 reads CASRGGKDLPYEQYF. CDR3 coding DNA: TGTGCCAGCAGGGGGGGGAAGGATCTTCCATACGAGCAGTACTTC.

In its sample, this clonotype was seen a few times. The chain carries TRBV27 and TRBJ1-6; D call uncertain. The CDR3 is 14 residues long. The V and J ends lost 4 bases and 10 bases respectively, with 14 bases between them. Germline values: CDR1 MNHEY, CDR2 SMNVEV (reference sequence). CDR3 in DNA: TGTGCCAGCAGTTATCGGGGTATTGTCTCACCCCTCCACTTT. It encodes CASSYRGIVSPLHF.

The sample holds many counts of this clonotype. The chain carries TRBV12-3 or TRBV12-4 and TRBJ2-1; 7 bases fit TRBD1. CDR3 length: 15 residues. J lost 2 bases, V lost 5 bases, and 6 bases had no gene match. The CDR3 here is CASSQNRGPYNEQFF. The CDR3 bases are TGTGCCAGCAGTCAAAACAGGGGACCCTACAATGAGCAGTTCTTC.

This clonotype occurred many times. The J gene is TRBJ2-5, the V gene TRBV6-5, with D hard to call. Germline loops: CDR1 MNHEY, CDR2 SVGAGI. There are 15 residues in the CDR3. Trimming removed 2 bases at V and 5 bases at J, with 15 bases between. The CDR3 nucleotides read TGTGCCAGCAGTTACGTAAGAAACCGACGGGAGACCCAGTACTTC. This sequence encodes CASSYVRNRRETQYF.

This clonotype has just a few counts. The J gene is TRBJ1-2, the V gene TRBV20-1; D might be TRBD1 (6 bases). The CDR3 has 13 amino acids. From germline, CDR1 is DFQATT and CDR2 SNEGSKA (reference sequence). V shed 4 bases and J shed 4 bases, with 13 bases lying between them. CDR3 protein: CSATDRIAYGYTF. The CDR3, as DNA: TGCAGTGCTACGGACAGAATTGCCTATGGCTACACCTTC.

This clonotype was observed at least ten times. The chain has TRBV7-2 and TRBJ1-2; D is unclear. Germline V gene sequence: CDR1 SGHTA, CDR2 FQGNSA. The CDR3 is 14 amino acids. V lost 4 bases, J lost 8 bases, and 17 bases lay in between. The CDR3 DNA reads as TGTGCCAGCAGCTATCCGGGAGGCCCCGGGGGCTACACCTTC. Its translation: CASSYPGGPGGYTF.